This T cell receptor (beta chain) derives from a study of shared clonotypes between healthy human individuals. Study-level information: With ages of 18 to 49, the donors were two women and three men.

The length of the CDR3 is 17 residues. Per germline, CDR1 SGHRS and CDR2 YFSETQ. V was clipped by 4 bases and J by 1 base, with 19 bases between them. Sequencing was performed with immunoSEQ multiplex PCR; in TCRdb, only in-frame clones are kept and a portion is missing. The repertoire includes under 600,000 clones, about 80% of them detected once, and around 12% sits in the top ten. There were no recent acute infections or vaccinations among the donors, who were healthy HIV-negative adults. Adults of Caucasian background living in Nashville, Tennessee made up all donors. As regards this clone: The target antigen is unknown.

Findings and limits, study-wide: Investigators collected only blood, and repertoires in tissues likely differ.

This clonotype originated in a woman aged 40-49 years in good health. Some clones in this sample may be carry-over from other donors' samples. V and J are TRBV5-1 and TRBJ2-3; weak D call: TRBD2 (6 bases). The sequenced material came from PBMCs. CDR3 residues: CASSRRDSSLGTDTQYF. CDR3 nucleotides: TGCGCCAGCAGCCGCCGGGACTCATCCCTCGGCACAGATACGCAGTATTTT.